The 27 T cell receptor beta chains listed next were all sequenced from one sample in a study of blood T cell repertoires in COVID-19. Profiled with immunoSEQ multiplex PCR; TCRdb holds only in-frame clones, not every one. This sample has some 70,000 clones, with under 85% found just once. Sequenced input: peripheral blood. The receptors derive from a woman between 45 and 65 years old with acute or convalescent COVID-19.

The V gene is TRBV3-1 (or the pseudogene TRBV3-2), the J gene TRBJ1-4; 9 bases map to TRBD1. CDR3 length: 15 residues. Germline CDR1 is LGHDT and CDR2 is YNNKEL (reference sequence). V shed 6 bases, J shed 3 bases, and the junction held 5 bases outside the gene matches. The CDR3 region is CASRSTGGANEKLFF. The CDR3 DNA reads TGTGCCAGCAGGTCGACAGGGGGGGCTAATGAAAAACTGTTTTTT.

This clone has only one observation. The chain carries TRBV18 and TRBJ2-2, with 7 bases matching TRBD1. From germline, CDR1 is KGHSH and CDR2 LQKENI. Trimming cost V 4 bases and J 1 base; bases outside gene matches: 3. This CDR3 comprises 15 residues. CDR3 amino acids: CASSQNRGNTGELFF. CDR3 DNA: TGTGCCAGCTCACAAAACAGGGGGAACACCGGGGAGCTGTTTTTT.

This clone has at least ten counts. The chain has TRBV7-3 and TRBJ2-1; D might be TRBD2 (5 bases). V was trimmed by 5 bases and J by 8 bases, leaving 16 bases between them. Germline loops: CDR1 SGHTA, CDR2 FQGTGA. The CDR3 has 14 amino acids. The CDR3 DNA follows: TGTGCCAGCAGCCCAAATCTACAAGCGGATGAGCAGTTCTTC. Translation gives CASSPNLQADEQFF.

This clone was found once. This chain joins TRBV2 and TRBJ2-1; D uncertain. Per the germline V gene, CDR1 is SNHLY and CDR2 is FYNNEI. The CDR3 covers 11 residues. With 8 bases removed from V and 4 bases from J, the gap between germline ends came to 6 bases. For the CDR3, the DNA is TGTGCCAGCTCCAATTACAATGAGCAGTTCTTC. It yields the protein CASSNYNEQFF.

In its sample, this clone was seen once. The chain links TRBV18 to TRBJ2-1; maybe TRBD2 (7 bases). Trimming removed 4 bases at V and 6 bases at J, with 16 bases between. The CDR3 length is 15 residues. Germline V gene data show CDR1 as KGHSH and CDR2 as LQKENI. The CDR3 sequence: CASSQASGTFNEQFF. As DNA, the CDR3 is TGTGCCAGCTCACAAGCCAGCGGGACATTCAATGAGCAGTTCTTC. The entire variable domain, with the rest obtained from reference TRBV18 and TRBJ2-1, is as follows: NAGVMQNPRHLVRRRGQEARLRCSPMKGHSHVYWYRQLPEEGLKFMVYLQKENIIDESGMPKERFSAEFPKEGPSILRIQQVVRGDSAAYFCASSQASGTFNEQFFGPGTRLTVL.

The J gene is TRBJ1-1, the V gene TRBV30; tentatively, D is TRBD1 (6 bases). The V end was cut by 4 bases, the J end by 1 base, with 19 bases between. The CDR3 loop spans 16 amino acids. The germline V gene encodes CDR1 GTSNPN and CDR2 SVGIG (reference sequence). The CDR3 protein is CAWTILQGGGNTEAFF. The CDR3 DNA reads as TGTGCCTGGACGATATTACAGGGAGGGGGGAACACTGAAGCTTTCTTT.

This clone showed up just a few times. This chain uses TRBV2 with TRBJ1-4; D gene uncertain. V lost 7 bases and J lost 1, with 4 bases in between. This CDR3 is built from 12 residues. Looked up from germline, CDR1 is SNHLY and CDR2 is FYNNEI. The CDR3 bases are TGTGCCAGCACCATAACTAATGAAAAACTGTTTTTT. Protein: CASTITNEKLFF.

V usage is TRBV2 and J usage is TRBJ2-1, with 12 bases lining up with TRBD1. With V trimmed by 5 bases and J by 9 bases, 8 bases remained unmatched. CDR3 length equals 15 residues. CDR1 is SNHLY and CDR2 is FYNNEI in the germline V gene. This CDR3 reads CASSPGQGARGEQFF. The CDR3 DNA follows: TGTGCCAGCAGTCCGGGACAGGGGGCGCGGGGTGAGCAGTTCTTC.

The rearrangement joins TRBV5-1 to TRBJ1-2, with TRBD1 identical over 8 bases. Germline CDR1 is SGHRS and CDR2 is YFSETQ. V shed 4 bases, J shed 7 bases, and the junction held 3 bases outside the gene matches. CDR3 length equals 12 residues. As DNA, the CDR3 is TGCGCCAGCAGCCCAGACAGGGGTGGCTACACCTTC. Translating gives CASSPDRGGYTF.

This clone has only a few counts. The chain joins TRBV4-2 to TRBJ2-7, with TRBD2 matching over 9 bases. Per the germline V gene, CDR1 is LGHNA and CDR2 is YNFKEQ. The CDR3 covers 16 residues. J was trimmed by 4 bases and V by 0 bases; bases with no gene match: 7. The CDR3 DNA reads TGTGCCAGCAGCCAAGACTGGGCGGGGGGGCGGTACGAGCAGTACTTC. Translating gives CASSQDWAGGRYEQYF.

The chain joins TRBV5-6 to TRBJ2-3; 8 bases align to TRBD2. V dropped 1 base and J dropped 2; count of bases not matched to a gene: 12. CDR1 SGHDT and CDR2 YYEEEE come from the germline V gene. This CDR3 is built from 18 residues. The CDR3 bases are TGTGCCAGCAGCTTGCTCCCCGGGTTACTAGCGGACACAGATACGCAGTATTTT. It codes for CASSLLPGLLADTDTQYF. Full variable domain (remainder filled in from reference TRBV5-6 and TRBJ2-3): DAGVTQSPTHLIKTRGQQVTLRCSPKSGHDTVSWYQQALGQGPQFIFQYYEEEERQRGNFPDRFSGHQFPNYSSELNVNALLLGDSALYLCASSLLPGLLADTDTQYFGPGTRLTVL.

This clone was found a few times. This chain uses TRBV7-6 with TRBJ2-1; D call uncertain. The CDR3 is 16 amino acids. V lost 6 bases and J lost 0, with 15 bases in between. The germline gives CDR1 SGHVS, CDR2 FNYEAQ. The CDR3, as DNA: TGTGCCAGCAGTCCACGTCCCACGGGCTCCTACAATGAGCAGTTCTTC. Translating it yields CASSPRPTGSYNEQFF.

V gene TRBV11-2 combines with J gene TRBJ2-3; the match to TRBD2 covers 9 bases. V trimming: 2 bases; J trimming: 1 base; junction bases outside the gene matches: 4. The CDR3 is made up of 16 amino acids. The germline gives CDR1 SGHAT, CDR2 FQNNGV. CDR3 DNA: TGTGCCAGCAGCTTAAGATCTAGCGGGGGCACAGATACGCAGTATTTT. Its protein product is CASSLRSSGGTDTQYF.

The V and J genes are TRBV20-1 and TRBJ1-5; TRBD1 might be the D (5 bases). The CDR3 is made up of 13 amino acids. V gave up 3 bases and J gave up 8 bases, with 14 bases separating them. Per germline, CDR1 DFQATT and CDR2 SNEGSKA (reference sequence). CDR3 loop: CSASGQGVEPQHF. In DNA form, the CDR3 reads TGCAGTGCTAGTGGGCAGGGCGTGGAGCCCCAGCATTTT.

This chain connects TRBV7-3 to TRBJ2-5; 15 bases are shared with TRBD2. The CDR3 is made up of 17 amino acids. The V gene's germline CDR1 is SGHTA and CDR2 FQGTGA. Losses at the gene ends were 5 bases for V and 5 bases for J; bases not matched to a gene: 9. The CDR3 nucleotides read TGTGCCAGCAGCAAACATGGACTAGCGGGGGGGCAGGAGACCCAGTACTTC. Its translation is CASSKHGLAGGQETQYF.

The CDR3 here is CASSDSELETQYF. In nucleotides, the CDR3 is TGTGCCAGCAGTGATAGTGAGTTAGAGACCCAGTACTTC. The chain couples TRBV2 to TRBJ2-5; no clear D. The CDR3 totals 13 residues. V dropped 3 bases and J dropped 4 bases, with 9 bases sitting between them. Germline values: CDR1 SNHLY, CDR2 FYNNEI.

This chain joins TRBV24-1 and TRBJ2-3; 9 bases map to TRBD2. The CDR3 contains 16 residues. Germline V gene lookup returns CDR1 KGHDR and CDR2 SFDVKD. The trim removed 3 bases at V and 2 bases at J, leaving 5 bases unmatched. CDR3 region: CATSDGLARNTDTQYF. The CDR3 region has the DNA TGTGCCACCAGTGATGGACTAGCGCGGAACACAGATACGCAGTATTTT.

This CDR3 is CASNRGGAGPLDTQYF. In DNA, the CDR3 is TGTGCCAGTAACAGAGGAGGGGCAGGCCCTCTCGATACGCAGTATTTT. The V gene is TRBV5-4, the J gene TRBJ2-3; D is perhaps TRBD2 (6 bases). The ends were cut back, 8 bases at V and 6 bases at J, with 25 bases in the middle. The germline CDR1 and CDR2 sequences are SGHNT and YYREEE (reference sequence). There are 16 residues in the CDR3.

The chain carries TRBV7-9 and TRBJ1-6, with 7 bases fitting TRBD1. V gave up 7 bases and J gave up 7 bases; unmatched junction bases: 7. Germline CDR1 and CDR2: SEHNR and FQNEAQ (reference sequence). CDR3 length equals 14 residues. In DNA, the CDR3 is TGTGCCAGCACCAGACAGGGAGCCAATTCACCCCTCCACTTT. It encodes CASTRQGANSPLHF.

The gene calls are TRBV27 and TRBJ1-1; possible D gene TRBD1, 6 bases. The CDR3 runs to 15 residues. Between the trimmed V and J ends, which lost 4 bases and 6 bases, there was a span of 18 bases. Germline-derived CDR1 and CDR2 are MNHEY and SMNVEV (reference sequence). CDR3 sequence (DNA): TGTGCCAGCAGTTGGCGCCGGGACATTCTATCTGAAGCTTTCTTT. This gives the protein CASSWRRDILSEAFF.

The chain joins TRBV2 to TRBJ2-2, with D maybe TRBD1 (5 bases). Germline CDR1 is SNHLY and CDR2 is FYNNEI. The CDR3 extends over 13 amino acids. Trimming took 4 bases from V and 6 from J, leaving 9 bases between them. The CDR3 bases are TGTGCCAGCAGTGGGTTAGGGGCCGGGGAGCTGTTTTTT. Its translation: CASSGLGAGELFF.

The genes are TRBV6-6 and TRBJ1-3, with D perhaps TRBD1 (5 bases). From germline, CDR1 is MNHNY and CDR2 SVGAGI (reference sequence). CDR3 length equals 16 residues. The ends were cut back, 2 bases at V and 4 bases at J, with 15 bases in the middle. CDR3 residues: CASSYHWSQGGNTIYF. CDR3 bases: TGTGCCAGCAGTTACCATTGGAGTCAGGGAGGAAACACCATATATTTT.

This clone turned up a few times. The V call is TRBV7-9, the J call TRBJ2-2, with 9 bases fitting TRBD2. Germline V CDR1 and CDR2: SEHNR, FQNEAQ (reference sequence). This CDR3 comprises 17 residues. Trimming cost V 5 bases and J 5 bases; bases outside gene matches: 12. The CDR3 protein is CASSPRPGLATTGELFF. CDR3 nucleotides: TGTGCCAGCAGCCCCCGCCCGGGACTAGCAACGACCGGGGAGCTGTTTTTT.

Written as DNA, the CDR3 is TGTGCCAGCTCACCAAGGCTAGCGGGAGGTGCGAACACCGGGGAGCTGTTTTTT. It codes for CASSPRLAGGANTGELFF. The V gene is TRBV18, the J gene TRBJ2-2; 11 bases agree with TRBD2. The V gene's germline CDR1 is KGHSH and CDR2 LQKENI. The CDR3 extends over 18 amino acids. V dropped 2 bases and J dropped 0; count of bases not matched to a gene: 5. Using reference TRBV18 and TRBJ2-2 for the parts outside the CDR3, the full variable domain is NAGVMQNPRHLVRRRGQEARLRCSPMKGHSHVYWYRQLPEEGLKFMVYLQKENIIDESGMPKERFSAEFPKEGPSILRIQQVVRGDSAAYFCASSPRLAGGANTGELFFGEGSRLTVL.

V gene TRBV5-1 combines with J gene TRBJ2-1; D might be TRBD1 (7 bases). The germline V and J ends were trimmed by 3 bases and 9 bases, with 19 bases remaining between them. This CDR3 has 15 amino acids. Per germline, CDR1 SGHRS and CDR2 YFSETQ. CDR3 bases: TGCGCCAGCAGCTCGTTACTAGGAGGGGGCGGTGAGCAGTTCTTC. It codes for CASSSLLGGGGEQFF.

This clone was counted a single time. The chain uses TRBV7-9 and TRBJ2-1, with D unresolved. Germline V gives CDR1 SEHNR, CDR2 FQNEAQ (reference sequence). The V gene lost 2 bases and the J gene lost 6 bases, with 11 bases spanning the gap. The CDR3 runs 14 residues. Here the CDR3 DNA reads TGTGCCAGCAGCTTAACTTGGGCAACCAATGAGCAGTTCTTC. As protein: CASSLTWATNEQFF.

The chain carries TRBV4-1 and TRBJ2-1, with 9 bases lining up with TRBD1. The CDR3 length is 16 residues. With V trimmed by 1 base and J by 5 bases, 6 bases remained unmatched. Germline-derived CDR1 and CDR2 are MGHRA and YSYEKL. The CDR3 region has the DNA TGCGCCAGCAGCCAAGGGGGGGACAGGGTTAACAATGAGCAGTTCTTC. This translates into CASSQGGDRVNNEQFF.